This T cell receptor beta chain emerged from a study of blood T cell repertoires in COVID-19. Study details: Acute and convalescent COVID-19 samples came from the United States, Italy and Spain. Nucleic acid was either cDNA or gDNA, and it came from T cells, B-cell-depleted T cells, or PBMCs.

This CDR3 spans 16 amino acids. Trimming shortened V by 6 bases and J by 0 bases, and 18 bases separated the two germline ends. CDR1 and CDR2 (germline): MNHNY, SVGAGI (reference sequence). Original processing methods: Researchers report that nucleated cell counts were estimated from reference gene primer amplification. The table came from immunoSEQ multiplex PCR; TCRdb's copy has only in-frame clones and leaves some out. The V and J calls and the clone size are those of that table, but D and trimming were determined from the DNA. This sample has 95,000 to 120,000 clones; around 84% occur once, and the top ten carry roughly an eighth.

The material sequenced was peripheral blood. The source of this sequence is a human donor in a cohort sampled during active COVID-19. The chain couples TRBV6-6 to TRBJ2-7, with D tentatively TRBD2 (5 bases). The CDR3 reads CASSQTPGGGSYEQYF. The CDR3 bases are TGTGCCAGCAGCCAAACCCCGGGTGGAGGCTCCTACGAGCAGTACTTC.